This T cell receptor beta chain was observed in a study of blood T cell repertoires in COVID-19 (dated by TCRdb to the early 2020s). Background for the entire study: The collaborator samples originated in the United States, Italy and Spain and spanned the acute and convalescent phases of COVID-19. The material from the prospective study consisted of cDNA or gDNA derived from T cells, B-cell-depleted T cells, or PBMCs. The dataset comprised deeply sampled blood TCRbeta repertoires from subjects exposed to, actively infected with, or recovered from COVID-19. The repertoires were made available in a free public database intended to serve as a resource for research on the immune response to SARS-CoV-2. The samples were drawn from the first 160 participants of the ongoing ImmuneRACE study and from some 1,300 subjects provided by 6 global collaborators. Nearly every sample came with metadata listing a de-identified subject ID, COVID-19 status, age in years and sex. Where available, HLA class I and class II types were obtained from metadata supplied by the sample provider rather than from assay-based typing. Here is what the overall study found, with its caveats: The amount of clinical and demographic metadata varied by source and participant and was provided uncurated.

CDR1 and CDR2 are drawn from the germline V gene (reference sequence): MNHEY, SMNVEV. The germline ends are 15 bases apart after V is trimmed by 8 bases and J by 7 bases. Inclusive of the bounding cysteine and phenylalanine, the CDR3 is 13 residues long. The only DNA kept is the CDR3, 39 bases in frame from the first base. The immunoSEQ Assay, a bias-controlled multiplex PCR, was used to amplify TCRbeta CDR3 regions from genomic DNA. From the authors' description of their analysis: Nucleated cell counts per sample were estimated from amplification of reference gene primers within the assay. To quantify the absolute abundance of each unique TCRbeta CDR3 rearrangement, sequence reads were collapsed and filtered. For each sample, productive Simpson clonality was calculated by taking the square root of Simpson's diversity index across productive rearrangements. Held by TCRdb, this immuneACCESS table contains in-frame sequences only and omits some clones. Under half of the omission traces to an unresolved V gene where checked; the cause of the rest is unknown. V, J and clone size are taken as reported in that table, and D and trimming were inferred from the DNA itself. The sample table holds 250,000 to 300,000 clones, of which almost 85% were seen once. 4% to 6% of the sample is held by the ten biggest clonotypes.

Collaborating institutions collected whole blood in K2EDTA tubes following their own protocols. Collaborator samples were shipped for TCRbeta analysis as frozen whole blood, isolated PBMCs, or DNA extracted from either sample type. On this clone itself: Its target antigen remains unknown. The sample holds no much larger clone one base away, and base qualities are not on file.

The chain couples TRBV27 to TRBJ1-5, and perhaps TRBD1 as D gene, on 5 matching bases. Sequences were obtained from peripheral blood. The receptor comes from a man aged 45 to 65 with active or convalescent COVID-19. The DNA sequence is as follows: TGTGCCAGCTCAAAAGGGGTACGGCAGCCCCAGCATTTT. Its protein product is CASSKGVRQPQHF.